This T cell receptor beta chain was recovered during a study of T cells in Graves' hyperthyroidism and ophthalmopathy. The CDR3 is 17 residues long. Germline trimming cut 0 bases from V and 8 bases from J; bases unmatched to any gene: 12. Germline-derived CDR1 and CDR2 are SGDLS and YYNGEE. There were TCR beta CDR3 regions amplified from RNA transcripts. Carried out on the TCR CDR3, a first-round RT-PCR used the HTBI primer set. TCRdb reprocessed the multiplex PCR reads via MiXCR and lists one record per CDR3 protein. The sample lists some 600,000 distinct CDR3 sequences, under 60% occurring once. This sequence was found in a woman in her late teens or twenties with Graves' hyperthyroidism. This chain uses TRBV9 with TRBJ1-3; 9 bases line up with TRBD1. The sample consisted of peripheral blood or thyroid tissue (not recorded which). CDR3 DNA sequence: TGTGCCAGCAGCGTAGAACAGGGGGCCGTGAGTGGTCACACCATATATTTT. Translating it yields CASSVEQGAVSGHTIYF.